A selection of T cell receptor beta chains follows, all from one sample in a study of blood T cell repertoires in COVID-19. Measured with immunoSEQ multiplex PCR; TCRdb has only the in-frame clones, and not every one. Among a few hundred thousand clones listed, around 85% were seen once. Sequenced: peripheral blood. The receptor set was obtained from a human donor in a cohort sampled during active COVID-19. The CDR3 runs from the conserved cysteine through the conserved F or W. The D gene is left open where the match is weak. Size is stated for part of the rows, as once, few or many counts, or as a class when the clone is expanded.

TRBD2	TRBV4-1	NA	TRBJ2-1	TGCGCCAGCAGCCTAAGCGGGACCTCCTACAATGAGCAGTTCTTC	CASSLSGTSYNEQFF
NA	TRBV18	NA	TRBJ2-7	TGTGCCAGCTCACGTCGGGACACCGATCGTGAGCAGTACTTC	CASSRRDTDREQYF
NA	TRBV10-1	NA	TRBJ2-7	TGCGCCAGTGCGCCGGGGGACAGTAGCTACTACGAGCAGTACTTC	CASAPGDSSYYEQYF
NA	TRBV4-1	NA	TRBJ1-1	TGCGCCAGCAGCCAAAAGGCAGGGTCCACTGAAGCTTTCTTT	CASSQKAGSTEAFF
TRBD1	TRBV5-1	once	TRBJ1-3	TGCGCCAGCAGACAAGAATTGACAGGGCCAGGAAACACCATATATTTT	CASRQELTGPGNTIYF
TRBD1	TRBV2	NA	TRBJ2-4	TGTGCCAGCAGTGGCTGGACAGGCCCCTTGGCCAAAAACATTCAGTACTTC	CASSGWTGPLAKNIQYF
NA	TRBV2	NA	TRBJ2-2	TGTGCCAGCAGAGTTGACTACACCGGGGAGCTGTTTTTT	CASRVDYTGELFF
NA	TRBV7-3	NA	TRBJ2-6	TGTGCCAGCACCGAGGCTGGGGCCAACGTCCTGACTTTC	CASTEAGANVLTF
TRBD2	TRBV5-1	NA	TRBJ2-2	TGCGCCAGCAGCTTGTTGCGGGGGGAGAACGGCGGGGAGCTGTTTTTT	CASSLLRGENGGELFF
TRBD2	TRBV18	NA	TRBJ2-7	TGTGCCAGCTCACTCGGGGACGGGGGGAGCTCCTACGAGCAGTACTTC	CASSLGDGGSSYEQYF